This TCR beta chain was recovered during a study of shared clonotypes between healthy human individuals. Broader study findings: The four-donor shared clonotypes exceeded non-shared clonotypes in generation probability, with non-shared ones scoring lower. Naive CD4 clonotypes overlapped across a handful of donors at 4.5% to 5.5%.

TCRdb's table, derived via immunoSEQ multiplex PCR, lists solely in-frame clones and lacks some. The data hold 150,000 to 200,000 clones, with approximately 61% observed a single time. As concerns this clone: Its target is not known. This specimen includes other DNA sequences encoding the same CDR3.

Sequencing was done on a sample of memory CD4+ T cells sorted from blood. Sample subset: CD45RA-negative fraction. This receptor was obtained from a man under 40 in good health.

DNA for the CDR3: TGTGCCAGCAGCGTAGGGCGGACACTAGCCAAAAACATTCAGTACTTC. Protein product: CASSVGRTLAKNIQYF. The chain couples TRBV9 to TRBJ2-4, with D possibly matching TRBD1 (5 bases). V was trimmed by 0 bases and J by 0 bases, leaving 10 bases between them. Germline V lookup: CDR1 SGDLS, CDR2 YYNGEE. This CDR3 is 16 amino acids long.